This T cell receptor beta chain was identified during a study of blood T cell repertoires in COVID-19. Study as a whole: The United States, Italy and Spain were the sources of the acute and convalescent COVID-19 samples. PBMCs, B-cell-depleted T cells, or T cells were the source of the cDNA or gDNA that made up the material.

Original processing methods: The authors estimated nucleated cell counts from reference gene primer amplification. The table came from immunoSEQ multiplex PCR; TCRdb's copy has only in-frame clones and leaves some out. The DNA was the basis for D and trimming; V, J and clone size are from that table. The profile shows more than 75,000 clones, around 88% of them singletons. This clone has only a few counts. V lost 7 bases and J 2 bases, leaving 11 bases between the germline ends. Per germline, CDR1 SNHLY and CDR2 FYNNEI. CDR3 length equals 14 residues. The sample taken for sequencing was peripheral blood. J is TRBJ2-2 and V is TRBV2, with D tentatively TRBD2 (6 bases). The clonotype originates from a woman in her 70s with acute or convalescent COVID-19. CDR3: CASKGRTNTGELFF. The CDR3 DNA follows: TGTGCCAGCAAAGGGAGGACCAACACCGGGGAGCTGTTTTTT.